This TCR beta chain stems from a study of OX40 agonist ivuxolimab in advanced cancers. Across the whole study: Ivuxolimab doses were 0.01, 0.1, 0.3, 1.5, 3 or 10 mg/kg every 2 weeks. Study results and limitations: Expanded clones tended on average to be more numerous among CD8+ T cells than CD4+.

Clones were sequenced by immunoSEQ multiplex PCR, and TCRdb holds only the in-frame ones, with some missing. The sample comprises about 43,000 clones, around nine tenths of which are singletons, and about 11% rests with the top ten. Regarding this clone: Its antigen is currently unknown.

Germline values: CDR1 LNHDA, CDR2 SQIVND (reference sequence). The CDR3 consists of 13 residues. V shed 6 bases, J shed 2 bases, and the junction held 4 bases outside the gene matches. The chain is built from TRBV19 and TRBJ2-7, with 7 bases lining up with TRBD1. This receptor was obtained from an adult with an advanced solid tumor such as melanoma, head and neck, liver or kidney cancer. Specimen: CD4+ or CD8+ T cells sorted from blood, collected in a trial of the OX40 agonist ivuxolimab. The CDR3 DNA is TGTGCCAGTAGCCCGGGACAGACCTACGAGCAGTACTTC. Its translation is CASSPGQTYEQYF.